The T cell receptor beta chain under discussion was sequenced for a study of early T cells in non-severe SARS-CoV-2 infection. Each CDR3 protein is one row after TCRdb ran MiXCR on the 5' RACE reads. Here the sample spans around 63,000 distinct CDR3 sequences, about 6% being singletons. This clonotype was seen ten or more times. Trimming at V came to 5 bases and at J to 8 bases, leaving 9 bases not matched to a gene. This CDR3 contains 15 residues. The V gene's germline CDR1 is SGHTA and CDR2 FQGTGA. The J gene is TRBJ2-1, the V gene TRBV7-3, with 10 bases lining up with TRBD2. The TCR originated in an adult who was a healthcare worker with PCR-confirmed SARS-CoV-2 infection or an uninfected control (not recorded which). The sample consisted of whole blood, taken at baseline. The CDR3 DNA sequence: TGTGCCAGCAGCGCTAGCGGGAGCTCCGGAGATGAGCAGTTCTTC. Its protein product is CASSASGSSGDEQFF. The complete variable domain, with remaining parts taken from reference TRBV7-3 and TRBJ2-1, reads GAGVSQTPSNKVTEKGKYVELRCDPISGHTALYWYRQSLGQGPEFLIYFQGTGAADDSGLPNDRFFAVRPEGSVSTLKIQRTERGDSAVYLCASSASGSSGDEQFFGPGTRLTVL.